Shown below are 5 T cell receptor beta chains from a single sample sequenced in a study of blood T cells in healthy people across ages. With a J-beta primer mix and a sample-barcoded 5' primer, a second PCR ran about 7 to 12 cycles. TCRdb processed the 5' RACE reads anew with MiXCR; each CDR3 protein has one entry. The sample has some 560,000 distinct CDR3 sequences; about 27% are singletons. The data were also submitted as part of a second study, on T cells of mothers and their children.

Sequencing was done on a sample of blood. These receptors were obtained from a boy aged 2 to 10 in good health.

This sequence joins TRBV10-3 and TRBJ1-1; no firm D call. The CDR3 has 14 residues. The V gene lost 0 bases and the J gene lost 3 bases, with 8 bases spanning the gap. Germline CDR1 is ENHRY and CDR2 is SYGVKD. The CDR3, as DNA: TGTGCCATCAGTGAGTCGACGGGTTACACTGAAGCTTTCTTT. It yields the protein CAISESTGYTEAFF.

This clonotype was counted only a few times. The chain uses TRBV7-2 and TRBJ1-3; no clear D gene. V was cut by 1 base and J by 4 bases, with 8 bases left in between. CDR1 is SGHTA, CDR2 FQGNSA, per germline. The CDR3 length is 14 residues. CDR3 amino acids: CASSLDSRGNTIYF. DNA of the CDR3: TGTGCCAGCAGCTTAGATTCAAGGGGAAACACCATATATTTT.

This clonotype was detected a few times. Here the CDR3 reads CASSVHRLRTDLTEAFF. Here the CDR3 DNA reads TGCGCCAGCAGTGTCCACCGCCTCCGGACCGACCTTACTGAAGCTTTCTTT. This chain links TRBV5-1 with TRBJ1-1; D is uncertain. Germline V lookup: CDR1 SGHRS, CDR2 YFSETQ. The V gene lost 5 bases and the J gene lost 5 bases, with 25 bases spanning the gap. CDR3 length equals 17 residues.

At least ten counts were recorded for this clonotype. The chain couples TRBV5-1 to TRBJ2-3; 8 nucleotides agree with TRBD2. The J segment lost 8 bases and the V segment lost 3 bases, leaving 8 bases of the junction unmatched. Germline CDR1 reads SGHRS; CDR2 reads YFSETQ. This CDR3 is built from 14 residues. The CDR3 loop reads CASSSWTSLGTQYF. The CDR3 coding sequence is TGCGCCAGCAGCTCCTGGACTAGCCTTGGTACGCAGTATTTT.

This clonotype was seen more than once but under ten times. The chain recombines TRBV12-3 or TRBV12-4 with TRBJ1-2, with D unclear. With 5 bases removed from V and 4 bases from J, the gap between germline ends came to 11 bases. The CDR3 totals 13 residues. For the CDR3, the DNA is TGTGCCAGCAGTCCCCGGCAGCCCTATGGCTACACCTTC. It specifies CASSPRQPYGYTF.